This TCR beta chain is from a study of T cells in Graves' hyperthyroidism and ophthalmopathy. Points from the study as a whole: Ophthalmopathy and stable hyperthyroidism were separated by a 13 V-J model.

The CDR3 covers 15 residues. Germline V gene data show CDR1 as MGHRA and CDR2 as YSYEKL. V gave up 4 bases and J gave up 5 bases, with 15 bases separating them. Regions amplified from RNA transcripts were the TCR beta CDR3 regions. The study used the HTBI primer set for a first-round RT-PCR of the TCR CDR3. From the multiplex PCR reads, TCRdb called clonotypes with MiXCR, one entry per CDR3 protein. The sample shows hundreds of thousands of distinct CDR3 sequences, 15% to 20% of them seen only once. This clonotype turned up a few times. What it binds is unknown. Sequences were obtained from blood. The sequence was obtained from a man aged 35 to 55 with Graves' ophthalmopathy. This sequence joins TRBV4-1 and TRBJ1-3; D possibly corresponds to TRBD1 (5 bases). In DNA, the CDR3 is TGCGCCAGCAGCCCCTCGACAGAGCACCGAAACACCATATATTTT. Protein sequence: CASSPSTEHRNTIYF.